The clone carrying this T cell receptor beta chain has just a few counts. The data stem from a study of blood T cell repertoires in COVID-19. Only in-frame clones appear in the TCRdb table, and some are missing; sequencing was by immunoSEQ multiplex PCR. This table holds 200,000 to 250,000 clones, 70% to 90% found once. This CDR3 is 12 amino acids long. The germline V and J ends were trimmed by 5 bases and 8 bases, with 10 bases remaining between them. Germline CDR1 and CDR2: MNHEY and SMNVEV (reference sequence). The sample taken for sequencing was peripheral blood. This receptor was identified in a woman aged 18-29 years who had recovered from COVID-19. The chain is built from TRBV27 and TRBJ2-1; D unresolved. The DNA of the CDR3 is TGTGCCAGCAGTCCCGCTATGGATGAGCAGTTCTTC. Its translation is CASSPAMDEQFF.